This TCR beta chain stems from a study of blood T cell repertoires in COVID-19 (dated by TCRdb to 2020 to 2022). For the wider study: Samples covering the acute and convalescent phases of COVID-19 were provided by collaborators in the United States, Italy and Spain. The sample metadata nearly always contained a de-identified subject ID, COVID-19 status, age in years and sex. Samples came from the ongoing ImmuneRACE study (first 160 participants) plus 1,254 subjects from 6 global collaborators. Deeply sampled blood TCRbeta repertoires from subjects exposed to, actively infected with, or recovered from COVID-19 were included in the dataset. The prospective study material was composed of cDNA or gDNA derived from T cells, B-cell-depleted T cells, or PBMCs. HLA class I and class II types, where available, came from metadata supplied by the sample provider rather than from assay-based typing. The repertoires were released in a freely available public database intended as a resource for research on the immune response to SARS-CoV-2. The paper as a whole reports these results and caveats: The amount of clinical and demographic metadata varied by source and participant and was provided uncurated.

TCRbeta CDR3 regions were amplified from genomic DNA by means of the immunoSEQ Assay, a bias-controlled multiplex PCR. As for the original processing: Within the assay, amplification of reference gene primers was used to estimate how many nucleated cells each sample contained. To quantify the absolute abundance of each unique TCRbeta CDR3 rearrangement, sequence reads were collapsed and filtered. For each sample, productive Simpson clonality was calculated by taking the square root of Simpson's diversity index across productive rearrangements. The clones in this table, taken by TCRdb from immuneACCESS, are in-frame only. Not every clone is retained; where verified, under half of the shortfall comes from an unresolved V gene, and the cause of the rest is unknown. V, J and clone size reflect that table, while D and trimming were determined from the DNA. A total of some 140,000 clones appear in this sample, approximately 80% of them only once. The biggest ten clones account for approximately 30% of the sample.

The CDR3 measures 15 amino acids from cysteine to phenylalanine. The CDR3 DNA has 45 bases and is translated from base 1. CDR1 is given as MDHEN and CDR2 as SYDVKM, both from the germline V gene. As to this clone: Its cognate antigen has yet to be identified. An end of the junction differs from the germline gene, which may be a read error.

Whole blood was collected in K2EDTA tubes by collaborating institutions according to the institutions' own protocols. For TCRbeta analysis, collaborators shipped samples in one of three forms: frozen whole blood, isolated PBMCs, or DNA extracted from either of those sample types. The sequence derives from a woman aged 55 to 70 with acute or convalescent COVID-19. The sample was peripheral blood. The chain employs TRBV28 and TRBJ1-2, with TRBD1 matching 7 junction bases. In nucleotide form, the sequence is TGTGCCAGCAGTCCGAACCGCGACGATCTTCAGGGGGAGCCCTTC. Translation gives CASSPNRDDLQGEPF.